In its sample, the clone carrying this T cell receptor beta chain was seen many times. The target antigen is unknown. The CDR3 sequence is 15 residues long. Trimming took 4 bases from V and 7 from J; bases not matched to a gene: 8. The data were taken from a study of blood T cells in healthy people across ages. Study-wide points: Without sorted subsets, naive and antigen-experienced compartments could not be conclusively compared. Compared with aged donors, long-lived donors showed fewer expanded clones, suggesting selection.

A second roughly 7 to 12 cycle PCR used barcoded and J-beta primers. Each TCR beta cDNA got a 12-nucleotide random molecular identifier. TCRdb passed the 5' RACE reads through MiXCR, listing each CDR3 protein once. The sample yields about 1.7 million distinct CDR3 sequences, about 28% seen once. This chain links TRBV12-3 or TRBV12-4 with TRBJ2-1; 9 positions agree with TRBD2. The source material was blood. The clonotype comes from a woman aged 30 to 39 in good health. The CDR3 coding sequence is TGTGCCAGCAGTTCTATAGCGGGAGTGGAGAATGAGCAGTTCTTC. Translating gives CASSSIAGVENEQFF.